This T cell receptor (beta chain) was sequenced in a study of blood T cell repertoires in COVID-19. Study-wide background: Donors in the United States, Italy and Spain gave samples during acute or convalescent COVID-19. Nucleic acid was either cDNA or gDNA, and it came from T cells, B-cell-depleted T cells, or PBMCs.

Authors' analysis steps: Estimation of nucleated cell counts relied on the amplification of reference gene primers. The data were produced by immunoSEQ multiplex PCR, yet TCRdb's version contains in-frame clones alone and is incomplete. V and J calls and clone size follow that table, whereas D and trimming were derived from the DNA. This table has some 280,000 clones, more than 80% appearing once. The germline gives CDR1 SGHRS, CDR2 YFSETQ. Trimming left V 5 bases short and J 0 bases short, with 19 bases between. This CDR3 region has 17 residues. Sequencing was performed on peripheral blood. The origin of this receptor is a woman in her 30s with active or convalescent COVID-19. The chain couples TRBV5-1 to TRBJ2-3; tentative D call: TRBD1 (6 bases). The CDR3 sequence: CASSQDSFTASTDTQYF. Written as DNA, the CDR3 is TGCGCCAGCAGTCAGGACAGTTTTACAGCTAGCACAGATACGCAGTATTTT. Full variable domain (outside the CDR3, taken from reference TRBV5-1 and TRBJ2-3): KAGVTQTPRYLIKTRGQQVTLSCSPISGHRSVSWYQQTPGQGLQFLFEYFSETQRNKGNFPGRFSGRQFSNSRSEMNVSTLELGDSALYLCASSQDSFTASTDTQYFGPGTRLTVL.